These T cell receptor beta chains were read from a single sample in a study of beta chain features in type 1 diabetes. Clones were sequenced by immunoSEQ multiplex PCR, and TCRdb holds only the in-frame ones, with some missing. The sample carries around 180,000 clones, approximately 13% recorded once. What was sequenced was central memory CD4+ T cells from blood. These receptors originate from a woman younger than 35 in good health. Each CDR3 is given without its conserved first and last residue.

TRBV7-2,TRBJ2-1,ASTLAGSYNEQF
TRBV11-3,TRBJ2-2,ASSPLAGAVGELF
TRBV7-9,TRBJ1-2,ASSLGTFYGYT
TRBV28,TRBJ1-1,ASSLGQGKAEAF
TRBV7-2,TRBJ2-3,ASRFSGTDTQY
TRBV9,TRBJ2-7,ASSIGTSGTYEQY
TRBV9,TRBJ2-1,ASSVEQAANEQF
TRBV7-3,TRBJ1-4,ASSPGDSSNEKLF
TRBV30,TRBJ1-5,AWNPGQGFGQPQH
TRBV5-4,TRBJ1-1,ASSLATPMNTEAF
TRBV5-4,TRBJ2-7,ASSLGTGNYEQY
TRBV9,TRBJ2-7,ASSFGGGPYYEQY
TRBV7-3,TRBJ1-2,ASSLMSGGGYT
TRBV15,TRBJ1-2,ATSRDTLYGYT
TRBV15,TRBJ2-7,ATSRDRGGFDEQY
TRBV9,TRBJ2-2,ASSVALRQNTGELF
TRBV7-2,TRBJ2-1,ASASGGVYNEQF
TRBV7-9,TRBJ1-2,ASSPTGTANYGYT
TRBV2,TRBJ1-2,AGAGHYGYT
TRBV15,TRBJ2-7,ATSRDLIGGGYEQY
TRBV28,TRBJ1-2,ASSTQGVGGYT
TRBV5-1,TRBJ2-7,ASSLDRAGGEQY
TRBV2,TRBJ2-1,ASGGQVYNEQF
TRBV5-6,TRBJ2-6,ASSLNGAGANVLT
TRBV15,TRBJ2-7,ATSRTGREQY
TRBV7-9,TRBJ2-5,ASSLSRETQY
TRBV18,TRBJ1-1,ASSPRGSAEAF
TRBV7-2,TRBJ1-1,ASSLQGYTEAF
TRBV11-2,TRBJ1-2,ASRSDRGNYGYT
TRBV7-9,TRBJ2-5,ASSPRDSYQTQY
TRBV9,TRBJ2-2,ASSVLAATGELF
TRBV28,TRBJ1-2,ASIGGLYGYT
TRBV27,TRBJ2-2,ASSSRKPTGELF
TRBV7-2,TRBJ2-3,ASSPGTSSTDTQY
TRBV21-1,TRBJ1-2,ASSKGRGQSYGYT
TRBV4-1,TRBJ1-2,ASSSPGQGNYGYT
TRBV7-2,TRBJ2-3,ASSRQADTQY
TRBV30,TRBJ1-1,AWSRYRALGTEAF
TRBV15,TRBJ1-2,ATSRSGQALGGYT
TRBV19,TRBJ1-2,ASSPRDRAGYT
TRBV27,TRBJ2-6,ASSFGGTGANVLT
TRBV6-1,TRBJ2-1,ASTVRTYNEQF
TRBV5-1,TRBJ2-7,ASSLGDRGSYEQY
TRBV6-5,TRBJ2-7,ASSYSPESSYEQY
TRBV2,TRBJ1-1,ASSEQGAGTEAF